This T cell receptor beta chain was found in a study of T cell responses to AZD1222 COVID-19 vaccine (dated by TCRdb to 2020 to 2023). Describing the broader study: TCR sequencing covered over 230 trial participants: 207 given two doses of AZD1222 and 26 given two doses of MenACWY control vaccine. Trial participants were enrolled by age into subgroups of 18-55, 56-69 and 70-plus years, and around 150, 29 and 61 TCR-sequenced participants, respectively, were included in these subgroups.

Of note for this clone: Its antigen is not yet known. The record has no base qualities; no much larger clone is one base away.

What the research found in general, with its limitations: Because no day 14 peak-response samples were available, repertoires were characterized only after the peak T cell response. The 56-69-year group was small, and its depth increase did not reach significance, likely because of low power. Conclusions about previously exposed vaccinees were limited because only five to seven AZD1222 recipients were SARS-CoV-2 seropositive at baseline. The vaccine-associated CD4 TCRs covered the entire spike protein, and the dominant responses fell in regions 160-218 and 743-854. A significant rise in spike-specific TCR breadth and depth was observed after two AZD1222 doses relative to day 0 and relative to MenACWY recipients. Most participants were white British and females outnumbered males, and the authors suggested that clonal diversity may have been underestimated. Epitopes outside the regions mutated in the B.1.351 and B.1.1.7 variants were reportedly recognized by nearly half of the unique spike-specific TCRs.

The sample's time point label is to be understood as: about 28 days (+/-7) after the second vaccine dose. AZD1222 recipients whose second dose came at about 4 weeks and those whose second dose came at about 12 weeks were combined into one group, since spike-specific TCR depth and breadth did not differ between the two schedules. Vaccinee samples came from UK trials COV001 and COV002, including a single-blind randomized controlled phase 2/3 trial of AZD1222 (ChAdOx1 nCoV-19) in healthy adults. Trial participant PBMC samples were collected at day 0 and day 28 after the second dose for TCRbeta chain sequencing. CDR1 and CDR2, looked up from the germline V gene, are LGHNA and YSLEER. Deletion took 6 bases off V and 6 bases off J, with a span of 20 bases between the germline ends. Measured from the cysteine to the phenylalanine, the CDR3 is 15 residues long. The retained sequence is limited to the CDR3, 45 bases, with the frame set at the first base.

The CDR3 regions of human TCRbeta chains were subjected to immunosequencing. The original methods were these. Repertoire TCRs were matched against a reference library of SARS-CoV-2-specific TCRs generated with the MIRA antigen-specificity platform. Breadth meant the fraction of unique TCRs that were SARS-CoV-2-associated, whereas depth meant the fraction of total T cells that were SARS-CoV-2-associated. Each spike-specific TCR was assigned to its reactive spike region and to a CD4 or CD8 class using the MIRA data. Log10-transformed breadth and depth values were compared by one-way ANOVA with Sidak's multiple comparisons tests. Imported from immuneACCESS, the table was reduced by TCRdb to in-frame sequences with V and J called. These copies leave out some clones; in studies compared against another copy, an unresolved V gene accounts for under half, and the cause of the remainder is not known. V and J calls and clone size come straight from that table; D and trimming were deduced from the DNA. This sample lists over 130,000 clones; approximately 90% were detected once. The ten largest make up approximately 3.8% of the sample.

The origin of this receptor is an adult who received the AZD1222 COVID-19 vaccine. The chain links TRBV4-3 with TRBJ1-1, and perhaps TRBD1 as D gene, on 6 matching bases. The sample consisted of peripheral blood, taken 28 days after the second AZD1222 dose. CDR3 region: CASSPVAGGRAEAFF. The nucleotide sequence is given as TGCGCCAGCAGTCCCGTCGCCGGGGGGCGGGCTGAAGCTTTCTTT.